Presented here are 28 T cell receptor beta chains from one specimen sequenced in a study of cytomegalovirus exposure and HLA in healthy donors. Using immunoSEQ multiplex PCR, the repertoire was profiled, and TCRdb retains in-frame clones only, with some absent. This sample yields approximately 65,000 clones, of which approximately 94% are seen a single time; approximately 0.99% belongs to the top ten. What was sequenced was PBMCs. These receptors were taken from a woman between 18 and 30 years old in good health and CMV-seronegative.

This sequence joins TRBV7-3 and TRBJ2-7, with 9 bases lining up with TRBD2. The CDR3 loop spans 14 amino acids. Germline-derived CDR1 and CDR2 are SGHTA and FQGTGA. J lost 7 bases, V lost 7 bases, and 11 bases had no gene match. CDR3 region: CASIKSRRGGEQYF. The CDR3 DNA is TGTGCCAGCATCAAATCCAGGCGGGGGGGAGAGCAGTACTTC.

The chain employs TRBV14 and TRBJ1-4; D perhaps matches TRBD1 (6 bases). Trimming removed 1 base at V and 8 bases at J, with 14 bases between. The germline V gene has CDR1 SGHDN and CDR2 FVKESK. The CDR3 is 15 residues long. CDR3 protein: CASSQALRGREKLFF. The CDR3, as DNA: TGTGCCAGCAGCCAAGCTCTCAGGGGTCGAGAAAAACTGTTTTTT.

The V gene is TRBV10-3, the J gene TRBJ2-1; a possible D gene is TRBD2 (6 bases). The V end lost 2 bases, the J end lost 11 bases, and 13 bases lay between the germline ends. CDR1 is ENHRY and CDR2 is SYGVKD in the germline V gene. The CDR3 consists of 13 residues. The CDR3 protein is CAISEKDGSKQFF. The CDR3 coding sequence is TGTGCCATCAGTGAGAAGGACGGGAGTAAGCAGTTCTTC.

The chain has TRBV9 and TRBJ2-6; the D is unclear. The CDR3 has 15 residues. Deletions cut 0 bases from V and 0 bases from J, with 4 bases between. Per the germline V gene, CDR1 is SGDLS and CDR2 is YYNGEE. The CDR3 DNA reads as TGTGCCAGCAGCGTAGGTAACTCTGGGGCCAACGTCCTGACTTTC. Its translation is CASSVGNSGANVLTF. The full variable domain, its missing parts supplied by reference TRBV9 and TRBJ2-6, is DSGVTQTPKHLITATGQRVTLRCSPRSGDLSVYWYQQSLDQGLQFLIQYYNGEERAKGNILERFSAQQFPDLHSELNLSSLELGDSALYFCASSVGNSGANVLTFGAGSRLTVL.

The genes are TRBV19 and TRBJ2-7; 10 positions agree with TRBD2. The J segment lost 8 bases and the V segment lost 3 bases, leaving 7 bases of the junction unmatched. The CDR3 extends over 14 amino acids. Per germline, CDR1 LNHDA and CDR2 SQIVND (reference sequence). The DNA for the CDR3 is TGTGCCAGTAGTATGGGTCTAGCGGGAGCCCAGCAGTACTTC. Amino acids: CASSMGLAGAQQYF.

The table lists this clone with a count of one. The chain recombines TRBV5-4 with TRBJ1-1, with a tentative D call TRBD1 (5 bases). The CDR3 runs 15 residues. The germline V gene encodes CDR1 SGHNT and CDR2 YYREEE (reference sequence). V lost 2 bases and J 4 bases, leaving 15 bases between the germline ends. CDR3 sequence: CASSLGRAAATEAFF. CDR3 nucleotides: TGTGCCAGCAGCTTAGGCAGGGCGGCCGCCACTGAAGCTTTCTTT.

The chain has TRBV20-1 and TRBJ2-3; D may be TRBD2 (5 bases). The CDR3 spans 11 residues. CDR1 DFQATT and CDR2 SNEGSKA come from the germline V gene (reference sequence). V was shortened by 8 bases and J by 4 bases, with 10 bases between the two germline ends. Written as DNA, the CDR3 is TGCAGTCCGGGAATCGCAGATACGCAGTATTTT. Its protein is CSPGIADTQYF.

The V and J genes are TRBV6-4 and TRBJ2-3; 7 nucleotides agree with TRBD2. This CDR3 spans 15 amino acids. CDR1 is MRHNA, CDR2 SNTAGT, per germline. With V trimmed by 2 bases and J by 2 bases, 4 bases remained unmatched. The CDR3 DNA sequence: TGTGCCAGCAGTGACGGGGGGGGGACCACAGATACGCAGTATTTT. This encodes CASSDGGGTTDTQYF.

The CDR3 sequence: CASSVRDSYGYTF. CDR3 nucleotides: TGTGCCAGCAGCGTCCGGGACAGCTATGGCTACACCTTC. This chain connects TRBV21-1 to TRBJ1-2; the table names TRBD1, a call not compared with the DNA. TRBV21-1 is a known pseudogene. The CDR3 runs to 13 residues.

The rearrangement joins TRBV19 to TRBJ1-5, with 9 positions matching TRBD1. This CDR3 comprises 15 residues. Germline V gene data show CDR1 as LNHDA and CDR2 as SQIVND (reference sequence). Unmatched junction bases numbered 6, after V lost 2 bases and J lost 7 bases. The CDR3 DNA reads TGTGCCAGTAGTATAATAGGGACAGGGCAACAGCCCCAGCATTTT. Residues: CASSIIGTGQQPQHF.

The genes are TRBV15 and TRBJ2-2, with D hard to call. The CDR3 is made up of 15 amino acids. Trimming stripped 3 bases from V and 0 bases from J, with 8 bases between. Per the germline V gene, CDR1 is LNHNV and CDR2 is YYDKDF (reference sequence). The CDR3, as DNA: TGTGCCACCAGCAGGGAACAGACGAACACCGGGGAGCTGTTTTTT. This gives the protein CATSREQTNTGELFF. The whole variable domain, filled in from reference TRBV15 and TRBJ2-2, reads DAMVIQNPRYQVTQFGKPVTLSCSQTLNHNVMYWYQQKSSQAPKLLFHYYDKDFNNEADTPDNFQSRRPNTSFCFLDIRSPGLGDTAMYLCATSREQTNTGELFFGEGSRLTVL.

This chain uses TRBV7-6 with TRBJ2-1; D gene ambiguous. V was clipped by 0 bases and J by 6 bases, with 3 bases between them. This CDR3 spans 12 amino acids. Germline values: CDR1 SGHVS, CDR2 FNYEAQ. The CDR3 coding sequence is TGTGCCAGCAGCTTAGCCAGCAATGAGCAGTTCTTC. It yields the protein CASSLASNEQFF.

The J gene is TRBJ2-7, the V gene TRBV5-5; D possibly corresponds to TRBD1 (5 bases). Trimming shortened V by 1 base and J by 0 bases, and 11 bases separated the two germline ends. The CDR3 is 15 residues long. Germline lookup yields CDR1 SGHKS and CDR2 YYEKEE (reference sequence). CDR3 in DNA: TGTGCCAGCAGCTTGCGGGCAGACAGCTCCTACGAGCAGTACTTC. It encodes CASSLRADSSYEQYF.

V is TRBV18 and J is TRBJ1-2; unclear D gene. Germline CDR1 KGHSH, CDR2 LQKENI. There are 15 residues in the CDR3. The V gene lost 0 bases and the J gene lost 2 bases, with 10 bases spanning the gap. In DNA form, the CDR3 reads TGTGCCAGCTCACCACCTAGCCGTTTGAACTATGGCTACACCTTC. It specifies CASSPPSRLNYGYTF.

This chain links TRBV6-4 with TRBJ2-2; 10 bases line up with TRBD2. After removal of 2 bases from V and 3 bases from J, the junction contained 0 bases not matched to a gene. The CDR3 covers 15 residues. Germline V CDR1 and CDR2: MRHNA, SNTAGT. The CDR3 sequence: CASSDGTSDTGELFF. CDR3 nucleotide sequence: TGTGCCAGCAGTGACGGGACTAGCGACACCGGGGAGCTGTTTTTT.

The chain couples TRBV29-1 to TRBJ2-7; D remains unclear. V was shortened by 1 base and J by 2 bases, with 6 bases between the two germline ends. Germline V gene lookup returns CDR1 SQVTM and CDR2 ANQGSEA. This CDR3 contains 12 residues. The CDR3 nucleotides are TGCAGCGTTGAAGGAAGCCCCTACGAGCAGTACTTC. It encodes CSVEGSPYEQYF.

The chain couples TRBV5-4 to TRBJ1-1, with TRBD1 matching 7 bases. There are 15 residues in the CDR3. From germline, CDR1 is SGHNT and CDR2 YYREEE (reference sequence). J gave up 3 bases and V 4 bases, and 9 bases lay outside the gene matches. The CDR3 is CASSPWGRGDTEAFF. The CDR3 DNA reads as TGTGCCAGCAGCCCCTGGGGCAGGGGGGACACTGAAGCTTTCTTT.

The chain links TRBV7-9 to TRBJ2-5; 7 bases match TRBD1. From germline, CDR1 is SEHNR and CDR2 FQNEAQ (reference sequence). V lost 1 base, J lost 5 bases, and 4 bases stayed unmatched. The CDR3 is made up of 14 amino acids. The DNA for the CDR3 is TGTGCCAGCAGCTTAGACAGGGGTGCGGAGACCCAGTACTTC. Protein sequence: CASSLDRGAETQYF.

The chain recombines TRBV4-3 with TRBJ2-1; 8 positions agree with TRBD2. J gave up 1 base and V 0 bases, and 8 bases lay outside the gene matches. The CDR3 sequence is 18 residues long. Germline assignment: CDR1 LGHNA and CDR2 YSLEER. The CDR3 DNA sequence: TGCGCCAGCAGCCAAGACCTAAGCGGGGGCGCATCCTACAATGAGCAGTTCTTC. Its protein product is CASSQDLSGGASYNEQFF.

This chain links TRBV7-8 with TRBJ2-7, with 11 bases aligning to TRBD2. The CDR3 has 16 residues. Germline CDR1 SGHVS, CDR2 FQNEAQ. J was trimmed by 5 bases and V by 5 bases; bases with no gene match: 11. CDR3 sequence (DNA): TGTGCCAGCAGCCCAGGCCCACTAGCGGGAGACCACGAGCAGTACTTC. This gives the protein CASSPGPLAGDHEQYF.

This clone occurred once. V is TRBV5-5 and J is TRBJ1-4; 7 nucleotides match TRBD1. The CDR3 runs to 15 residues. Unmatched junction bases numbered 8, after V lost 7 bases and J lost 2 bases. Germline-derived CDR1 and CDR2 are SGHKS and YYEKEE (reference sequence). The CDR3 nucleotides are TGTGCCAGCGGTTCGACAGGGCACACTAATGAAAAACTGTTTTTT. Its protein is CASGSTGHTNEKLFF.

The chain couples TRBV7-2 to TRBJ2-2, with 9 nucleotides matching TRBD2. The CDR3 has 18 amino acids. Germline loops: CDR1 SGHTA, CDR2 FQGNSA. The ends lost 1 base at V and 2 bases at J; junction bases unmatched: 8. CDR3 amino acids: CASSLDRTGTSNTGELFF. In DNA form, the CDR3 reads TGTGCCAGCAGCTTAGACCGTACGGGGACTAGCAACACCGGGGAGCTGTTTTTT.

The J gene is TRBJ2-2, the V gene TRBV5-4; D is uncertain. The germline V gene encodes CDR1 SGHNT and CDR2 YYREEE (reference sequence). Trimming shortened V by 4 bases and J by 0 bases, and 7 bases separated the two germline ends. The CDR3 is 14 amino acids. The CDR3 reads CASSEDPNTGELFF. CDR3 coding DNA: TGTGCCAGCAGCGAGGATCCGAACACCGGGGAGCTGTTTTTT.

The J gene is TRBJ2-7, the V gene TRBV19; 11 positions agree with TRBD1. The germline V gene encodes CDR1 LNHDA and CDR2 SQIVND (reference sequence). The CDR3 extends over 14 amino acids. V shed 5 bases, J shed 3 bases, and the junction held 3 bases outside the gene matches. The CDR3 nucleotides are TGTGCCAGTAGTTCGGGACAGGGGGACTACGAGCAGTACTTC. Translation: CASSSGQGDYEQYF.

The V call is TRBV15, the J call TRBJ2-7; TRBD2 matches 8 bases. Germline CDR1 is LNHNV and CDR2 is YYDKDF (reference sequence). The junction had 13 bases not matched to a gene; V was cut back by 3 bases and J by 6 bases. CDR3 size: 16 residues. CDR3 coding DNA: TGTGCCACCAGCAGGGATGTTAGCGGGAAATTGGGCGAGCAGTACTTC. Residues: CATSRDVSGKLGEQYF.

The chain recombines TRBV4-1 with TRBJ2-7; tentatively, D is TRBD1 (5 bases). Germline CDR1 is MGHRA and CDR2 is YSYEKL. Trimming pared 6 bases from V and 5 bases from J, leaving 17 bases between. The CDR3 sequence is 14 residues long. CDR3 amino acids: CASRPTSGINEQYF. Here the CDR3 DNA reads TGCGCCAGCAGGCCTACTTCAGGGATCAACGAGCAGTACTTC.

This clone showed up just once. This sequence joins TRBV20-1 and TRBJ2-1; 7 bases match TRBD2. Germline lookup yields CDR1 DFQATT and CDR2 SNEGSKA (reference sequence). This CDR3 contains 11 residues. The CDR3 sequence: CKGRGDNEQFF. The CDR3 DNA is TGCAAGGGACGGGGGGACAATGAGCAGTTCTTC.

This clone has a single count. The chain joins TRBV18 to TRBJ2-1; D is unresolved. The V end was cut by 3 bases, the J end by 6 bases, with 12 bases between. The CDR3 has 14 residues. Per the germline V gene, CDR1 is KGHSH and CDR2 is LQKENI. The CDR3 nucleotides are TGTGCCAGCTCACCGCCCAGGATCCGCAATGAGCAGTTCTTC. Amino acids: CASSPPRIRNEQFF.